The present T cell receptor beta chain was sequenced within a study of blood T cell repertoires in COVID-19. Profiled with immunoSEQ multiplex PCR; TCRdb holds only in-frame clones, not every one. The repertoire holds 120,000 to 150,000 clones, with roughly 89% as singletons. The TCR sequence derives from a woman in her forties or fifties who had been exposed to COVID-19. The sequenced sample was PBMCs or T cells enriched from blood (not recorded which).

CDR3 amino acids: CASSPGTSSYNEQFF. CDR3 nucleotide sequence: TGTGCCAGCTCACCCGGGACTAGTTCCTACAATGAGCAGTTCTTC. V usage is TRBV18 and J usage is TRBJ2-1; 8 nucleotides line up with TRBD2. Germline CDR1 is KGHSH and CDR2 is LQKENI. This CDR3 is built from 15 residues. J gave up 1 base and V 3 bases, and 2 bases lay outside the gene matches.